This passage covers 3 T cell receptor beta chains from one sample sequenced in a study of T cell responses to AZD1222 COVID-19 vaccine. The table came from immunoSEQ multiplex PCR; TCRdb's copy has only in-frame clones and leaves some out. Here the sample spans about 130,000 clones, roughly 88% being singletons. This specimen consisted of peripheral blood, obtained on day 0 of AZD1222 vaccination. The source is an adult in good health.

This rearrangement joins TRBV30 to TRBJ1-1, with D tentatively TRBD1 (5 bases). Germline-derived CDR1 and CDR2 are GTSNPN and SVGIG (reference sequence). Trimming cost V 3 bases and J 4 bases, with 12 bases left between them. The CDR3 covers 13 residues. The CDR3 region is CAWSGTSVTEAFF. The CDR3 DNA reads as TGTGCCTGGAGCGGGACGTCGGTCACTGAAGCTTTCTTT.

CDR3 in amino acids: CAISDSPSYYTF. CDR3 DNA: TGTGCCATCAGTGATTCCCCCAGCTACTACACCTTC. The genes are TRBV10-3 and TRBJ1-2; D call uncertain. Germline V CDR1 and CDR2: ENHRY, SYGVKD. The CDR3 is 12 residues long. Trimming shortened V by 3 bases and J by 10 bases, and 12 bases separated the two germline ends.

Note on this clone: The germline gene is not matched at one end of the junction; a read error may be the cause. Other DNA sequences in this sample translate to the same CDR3. This chain connects TRBV15 to TRBJ1-5; tentative D call: TRBD1 (5 bases). Germline CDR1 reads LNHNV; CDR2 reads YYDKDF (reference sequence). There are 15 residues in the CDR3. The CDR3 DNA reads as TGTGCCACCAGTAGAGATTGGCAGGGCTATCAGCCCCAGCATTTT. This encodes CATSRDWQGYQPQHF.